This TCR beta chain came from a study of identical twins. TCRdb re-derived calls from the 5' RACE reads in MiXCR, one entry per CDR3 protein. The repertoire has 700,000 or so distinct CDR3 sequences, about 20% of them found once; the top ten carry roughly 4.3%. This CDR3 has 14 residues. V dropped 6 bases and J dropped 7 bases, with 16 bases sitting between them. These data were also reused for a study on T cells expressing NK-cell markers. As that study records: According to the study, TCR beta repertoires originated from sorted CD3+CD56+NKG2C+, CD3+CD56+NKG2C- and CD3+CD56-NKG2C+ T cells. These clonotypes also led the CD3+CD56-NKG2C+ fraction in a few donors.

This sequence originates from a woman under 30 in good health. This rearrangement joins TRBV12-3 or TRBV12-4 to TRBJ2-1; D uncertain. Sequenced: PBMCs. The CDR3 reads CASSPLYSGNEQFF. CDR3 coding DNA: TGTGCCAGCAGCCCGCTGTATAGTGGGAATGAGCAGTTCTTC.